These 10 T cell receptor beta chains share one sample of origin, sequenced in a study of vaccination and CD4 T cells after COVID-19. Their antigens remain unidentified. Sample treatment: roughly ten-day PBMC culture with coronavirus spike peptide pools or control peptides (ViraFEST assay). Cultured CD4+ T cell DNA was sequenced using the Oncomine TCR Beta short-read assay. TCRdb independently ran MiXCR on the PCR reads; one entry per CDR3 protein. This table has about 14,000 distinct CDR3 sequences, around two fifths appearing once. The sample taken for sequencing was CD4+ T cells from blood, cultured in vitro. These receptors all come from a human donor who had recovered from COVID-19.

This clonotype was detected a few times. The V gene is TRBV24-1, the J gene TRBJ2-3; 7 positions match TRBD1. CDR1 and CDR2 (germline): KGHDR, SFDVKD. V lost 3 bases, J lost 1 base, and 6 bases stayed unmatched. This CDR3 has 16 amino acids. The CDR3 region has the DNA TGTGCCACCAGTGATAATCTAGGGGGCCGCACAGATACGCAGTATTTT. Translating gives CATSDNLGGRTDTQYF.

The chain joins TRBV6-2 or TRBV6-3 to TRBJ2-3; tentative D call: TRBD1 (6 bases). The V gene lost 5 bases and the J gene lost 8 bases, with 11 bases spanning the gap. CDR3 length equals 12 residues. Looked up from germline, CDR1 is MNHEY and CDR2 is SVGEGT. The CDR3 sequence: CASSDLGGTQYF. CDR3 coding DNA: TGTGCCAGCAGTGACCTAGGGGGTACGCAGTATTTT.

The chain uses TRBV15 and TRBJ1-2; TRBD1 might be the D (5 bases). Germline V gives CDR1 LNHNV, CDR2 YYDKDF (reference sequence). This CDR3 spans 17 amino acids. V gave up 0 bases and J gave up 2 bases, with 16 bases separating them. CDR3 nucleotides: TGTGCCACCAGCAGAGATACCCCACGGGGGGACAACTATGGCTACACCTTC. Translation: CATSRDTPRGDNYGYTF.

The chain joins TRBV20-1 to TRBJ2-7; 9 nucleotides line up with TRBD1. V lost 5 bases and J lost 3; bases outside the gene matches: 8. The CDR3 totals 14 residues. Per germline, CDR1 DFQATT and CDR2 SNEGSKA (reference sequence). The CDR3 here is CSAYTGTGNYEQYF. The CDR3 region has the DNA TGCAGTGCTTATACCGGGACAGGGAACTACGAGCAGTACTTC.

This chain joins TRBV18 and TRBJ2-7; D is possibly TRBD1 (6 bases). Trimming removed 3 bases from V and 6 bases from J, with 9 bases in between. Germline V gene lookup returns CDR1 KGHSH and CDR2 LQKENI. The CDR3 has 12 amino acids. CDR3 sequence reads: CASSPRGSEQYF. Here the CDR3 DNA reads TGTGCCAGCTCACCCAGGGGTTCCGAGCAGTACTTC.

This clonotype has just a few counts. This chain joins TRBV11-2 and TRBJ1-2, with 9 nucleotides matching TRBD1. The V segment lost 5 bases and the J segment 8 bases; nucleotides outside the gene matches: 9. Germline V gene data show CDR1 as SGHAT and CDR2 as FQNNGV. The CDR3 is made up of 14 amino acids. The CDR3: CASSQGGTGSGYTF. For the CDR3, the DNA is TGTGCCAGCAGCCAAGGGGGGACAGGGTCCGGCTACACCTTC.

In this sample, this clonotype turned up a few times. The CDR3 DNA sequence: TGTGCCAGCAGTTTTCGCGCACAGGGGGCTGGCACTGAAGCTTTCTTT. It translates to CASSFRAQGAGTEAFF. The rearrangement joins TRBV12-3 or TRBV12-4 to TRBJ1-1; TRBD1 matches at 9 bases. This CDR3 has 16 residues. The J segment lost 4 bases and the V segment lost 3 bases, leaving 9 bases of the junction unmatched.

The chain couples TRBV5-8 to TRBJ1-5, with D uncertain. Trimming shortened V by 2 bases and J by 0 bases, and 18 bases separated the two germline ends. CDR3 size: 18 residues. CDR1 is SGHTS and CDR2 is YDEGEE in the germline V gene. CDR3 bases: TGTGCCAGCAGCTTACCCCCAGGCTTCAGTGGTAGCAATCAGCCCCAGCATTTT. It codes for CASSLPPGFSGSNQPQHF.

The V call is TRBV6-1, the J call TRBJ2-6; no definite D call. The CDR3 contains 15 residues. Trimming removed 9 bases from V and 0 bases from J, with 12 bases in between. Germline CDR1 and CDR2: MNHNS and SASEGT. CDR3 in amino acids: CASHLIPSGANVLTF. The DNA for the CDR3 is TGTGCCAGTCACCTCATCCCCTCTGGGGCCAACGTCCTGACTTTC.

This clonotype was recorded only once. The chain uses TRBV20-1 and TRBJ2-1, with D tentatively TRBD2 (7 bases). The CDR3 covers 14 residues. V lost 4 bases and J lost 5, with 15 bases in between. In germline, CDR1 is DFQATT, CDR2 SNEGSKA (reference sequence). CDR3 DNA sequence: TGCAGTGCTACCCGGGGGGCCAATCACAATGAGCAGTTCTTC. Protein sequence: CSATRGANHNEQFF.